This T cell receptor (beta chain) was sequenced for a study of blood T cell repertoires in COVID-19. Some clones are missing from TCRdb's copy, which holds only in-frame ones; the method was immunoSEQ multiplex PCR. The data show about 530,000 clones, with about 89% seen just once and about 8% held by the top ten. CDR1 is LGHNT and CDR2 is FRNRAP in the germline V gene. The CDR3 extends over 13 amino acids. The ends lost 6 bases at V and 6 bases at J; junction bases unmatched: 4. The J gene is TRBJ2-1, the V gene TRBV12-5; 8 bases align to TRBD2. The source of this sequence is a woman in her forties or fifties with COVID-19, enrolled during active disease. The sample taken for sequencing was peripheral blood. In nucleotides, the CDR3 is TGTGCTAGTGGCGGGGGGGCCGGCAATGAGCAGTTCTTC. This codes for CASGGGAGNEQFF. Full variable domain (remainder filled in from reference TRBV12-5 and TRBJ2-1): DARVTQTPRHKVTEMGQEVTMRCQPILGHNTVFWYRQTMMQGLELLAYFRNRAPLDDSGMPKDRFSAEMPDATLATLKIQPSEPRDSAVYFCASGGGAGNEQFFGPGTRLTVL.